The 8 T cell receptor beta chains below were found in one sample sequenced in a study of CD8+ T cells in alopecia areata (dated by TCRdb to the late 2010s). Libraries were built with the immunoSEQ multiplex PCR assay. To provide template for TCR sequencing, every sample had RNA extracted and reverse transcribed into cDNA. TCRdb carries this immuneACCESS record with in-frame sequences only. Its versions omit some clonotypes, under half of them owing to an unresolved V gene in the studies checked, with the rest unexplained. The sample includes approximately 150,000 clones, with approximately 50% observed a single time. About 6.3% of the sample goes to the ten largest clones. The sequenced sample consisted of CD4+ T cells sorted from blood. Receptors were obtained from a human donor with alopecia areata.

The chain joins TRBV11-2 to TRBJ2-7, with 13 bases that match TRBD2. The CDR3 length is 15 residues. Germline CDR1 and CDR2: SGHAT and FQNNGV. Unmatched junction bases numbered 7, after V lost 5 bases and J lost 6 bases. The CDR3 spells CASSPTSGRGREQYF. In nucleotides, the CDR3 is TGTGCCAGCAGCCCCACTAGCGGGAGGGGACGCGAGCAGTACTTC.

CDR3 sequence reads: CASSRRYTGELFF. CDR3 bases: TGCGCCAGCAGTAGGAGGTACACCGGGGAGCTGTTTTTT. The rearrangement uses TRBV5-1 and TRBJ2-2, with TRBD2 as a possible D gene (5 bases). V was pared by 5 bases and J by 3 bases, with 8 bases between. Per germline, CDR1 SGHRS and CDR2 YFSETQ. The CDR3 totals 13 residues.

The V and J genes are TRBV27 and TRBJ1-1, with D possibly being TRBD1 (6 bases). CDR3 size: 12 residues. V lost 4 bases and J lost 5, with 8 bases in between. CDR1 and CDR2 from the germline V gene are MNHEY and SMNVEV (reference sequence). The CDR3 loop is CASSSQGTEAFF. The CDR3 DNA is TGTGCCAGCAGTTCGCAGGGGACTGAAGCTTTCTTT.

The rearrangement links TRBV29-1 to TRBJ1-1, with 8 bases lining up with TRBD1. Germline lookup yields CDR1 SQVTM and CDR2 ANQGSEA. This CDR3 comprises 14 residues. V lost 5 bases and J lost 0; bases outside the gene matches: 5. CDR3: CSVPGQGVNTEAFF. The CDR3 DNA sequence: TGCAGCGTTCCTGGACAGGGTGTGAACACTGAAGCTTTCTTT.

This clone has just a few counts. The chain carries TRBV28 and TRBJ2-3; D gene ambiguous. Looked up from germline, CDR1 is MDHEN and CDR2 is SYDVKM. Trimming stripped 2 bases from V and 0 bases from J, with 15 bases between. The CDR3 length is 17 residues. Here the CDR3 DNA reads TGTGCCAGCAGTTTACTTGCAGGCACATCTAGCACAGATACGCAGTATTTT. It codes for CASSLLAGTSSTDTQYF.

This clone was counted between two and nine times. This chain links TRBV5-1 with TRBJ1-1; D not certain. Trimming shortened V by 4 bases and J by 6 bases, and 19 bases separated the two germline ends. The CDR3 consists of 15 residues. Per germline, CDR1 SGHRS and CDR2 YFSETQ. CDR3 loop: CASSLFPGNRAEAFF. Written as DNA, the CDR3 is TGCGCCAGCAGCCTGTTCCCAGGAAATCGCGCTGAAGCTTTCTTT.

The chain has TRBV7-8 and TRBJ2-5; 7 bases are a match to TRBD2. The ends lost 5 bases at V and 4 bases at J; junction bases unmatched: 7. The germline gives CDR1 SGHVS, CDR2 FQNEAQ. This CDR3 has 14 amino acids. The DNA for the CDR3 is TGTGCCAGCAGCCATCGGCGGGAGAGAGAGACCCAGTACTTC. Its translation is CASSHRRERETQYF.

V usage is TRBV29-1 and J usage is TRBJ2-1; 7 bases align to TRBD1. The CDR3 runs 12 residues. The V gene's germline CDR1 is SQVTM and CDR2 ANQGSEA. Germline trimming cut 5 bases from V and 9 bases from J; bases unmatched to any gene: 7. As DNA, the CDR3 is TGCAGCGTTTCCACAGGGGCTGGTGAGCAGTTCTTC. It is translated as CSVSTGAGEQFF.